This record covers a single T cell receptor (beta chain). The data belong to a study of blood T cell repertoires in COVID-19. Overall study context: PBMCs, B-cell-depleted T cells, or T cells provided the cDNA or gDNA that made up the material.

The CDR3 totals 15 residues. Germline V gene sequence: CDR1 SGDLS, CDR2 YYNGEE. V lost 3 bases, J lost 2 bases, and 12 bases lay in between. Sequencing was performed with immunoSEQ multiplex PCR; in TCRdb, only in-frame clones are kept and a portion is missing. The sample consists of about 130,000 clones, 75% to 90% of them appearing once. The chain carries TRBV9 and TRBJ1-3; TRBD1 is a possible D gene (6 bases). This TCR was recovered from a man under 40 who had recovered from COVID-19. The sample comprised PBMCs or T cells enriched from blood (not recorded which). DNA for the CDR3: TGTGCCAGCAGCGGGCAGGGGCAGGCTGGAAACACCATATATTTT. This codes for CASSGQGQAGNTIYF.